Given below is one T cell receptor (beta chain) in context. Its antigen is not identified. Time point specified: sample taken at primary tumor resection. This specimen belongs to a study of spatial heterogeneity in lung cancer. General study points: For expanded intratumoral alpha and beta TCRs, counts tracked tumor mutation counts.

There are 17 residues in the CDR3. The germline gives CDR1 LGHNA, CDR2 YNFKEQ. J gave up 4 bases and V 0 bases, and 7 bases lay outside the gene matches. TCRdb redid the calling of the 5' RACE reads with MiXCR, one entry per CDR3 protein. The sample lists 25,000 to 30,000 distinct CDR3 sequences; roughly 6.6% were seen once. The V gene is TRBV4-2, the J gene TRBJ2-3, with TRBD2 identical over 10 bases. Source: lung tumor tissue, taken at surgery. The sequence was collected from a male donor with early-stage non-small cell lung cancer. In DNA form, the CDR3 reads TGTGCCAGCAGCCAAGATCCGATAGCGGGGGGTCCAGATACGCAGTATTTT. Translated, it gives CASSQDPIAGGPDTQYF.